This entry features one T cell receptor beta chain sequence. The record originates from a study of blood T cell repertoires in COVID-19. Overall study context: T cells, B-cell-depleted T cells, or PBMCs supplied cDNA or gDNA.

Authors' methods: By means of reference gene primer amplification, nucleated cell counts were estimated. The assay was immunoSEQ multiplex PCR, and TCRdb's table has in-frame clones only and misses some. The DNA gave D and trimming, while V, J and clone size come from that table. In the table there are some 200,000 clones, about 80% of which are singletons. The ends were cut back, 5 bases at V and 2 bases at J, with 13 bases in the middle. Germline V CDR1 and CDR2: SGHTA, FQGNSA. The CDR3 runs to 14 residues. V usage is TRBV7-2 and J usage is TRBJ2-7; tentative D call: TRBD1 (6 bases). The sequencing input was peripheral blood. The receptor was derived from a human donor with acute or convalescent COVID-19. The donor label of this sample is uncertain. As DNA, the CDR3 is TGTGCCAGCAGCCCAGACAGGCGGACCTACGAGCAGTACTTC. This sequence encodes CASSPDRRTYEQYF.